A single sample is the source of the 31 T cell receptor beta chains below, sequenced in a study of CD8 T cells in ankylosing spondylitis. Study observations and caveats: For ankylosing spondylitis blood, a TCR beta motif of several highly homologous variants appeared characteristic.

The antigens of these receptors remain unknown. MiXCR, run by TCRdb on the 5' RACE reads, gives a single entry per CDR3 protein. The sample yields more than 250,000 distinct CDR3 sequences, 7.5% to 9% seen once. Sequences were obtained from blood, either unsorted or a sorted T cell fraction (not recorded which). These receptors were obtained from a male donor with ankylosing spondylitis.

This clonotype was recorded many times. V and J are TRBV9 and TRBJ2-1, with 7 bases that match TRBD2. The CDR3 length is 17 residues. CDR1 is SGDLS, CDR2 YYNGEE, per germline. The V gene end was trimmed by 3 bases and the J gene end by 2 bases; junction bases not matched to a gene: 11. The CDR3 DNA reads TGTGCCAGCAGCGCCCCTCCGCTAGCGGTTACCTACAATGAGCAGTTCTTC. Amino acids: CASSAPPLAVTYNEQFF.

This clonotype was detected a few times. The CDR3 here is CASSLGTEAYTDTQYF. Written as DNA, the CDR3 is TGCGCCAGCAGCTTGGGAACCGAGGCCTACACAGATACGCAGTATTTT. This chain joins TRBV5-1 and TRBJ2-3; D is unclear. Deletions cut 0 bases from V and 2 bases from J, with 13 bases between. This CDR3 has 16 amino acids. Germline V lookup: CDR1 SGHRS, CDR2 YFSETQ.

The chain joins TRBV5-1 to TRBJ1-2; 8 bases are a match to TRBD1. The J segment lost 8 bases and the V segment lost 3 bases, leaving 12 bases of the junction unmatched. This CDR3 spans 15 amino acids. Germline CDR1 and CDR2: SGHRS and YFSETQ. The CDR3 sequence: CASSWGPDRGGGYTF. The DNA for the CDR3 is TGCGCCAGCAGCTGGGGACCCGACAGGGGAGGAGGCTACACCTTC. The complete variable domain, with remaining parts taken from reference TRBV5-1 and TRBJ1-2, reads KAGVTQTPRYLIKTRGQQVTLSCSPISGHRSVSWYQQTPGQGLQFLFEYFSETQRNKGNFPGRFSGRQFSNSRSEMNVSTLELGDSALYLCASSWGPDRGGGYTFGSGTRLTVV.

V gene TRBV12-3 or TRBV12-4 combines with J gene TRBJ1-3; no reliable D call. This CDR3 spans 12 amino acids. Trimming shortened V by 6 bases and J by 8 bases, and 11 bases separated the two germline ends. CDR3: CASSRTWHTIYF. The CDR3 DNA sequence: TGTGCCAGCAGCCGTACGTGGCACACCATATATTTT.

This CDR3 reads CASSEEGLLNSPLHF. The CDR3 nucleotides read TGTGCCAGCAGTGAAGAGGGCCTACTGAATTCACCCCTCCACTTT. V usage is TRBV2 and J usage is TRBJ1-6; D unclear. CDR1 is SNHLY and CDR2 is FYNNEI in the germline V gene. Trimming shortened V by 1 base and J by 7 bases, and 11 bases separated the two germline ends. This CDR3 has 15 amino acids.

There are a few counts of this clonotype. The CDR3 DNA sequence: TGCGCCAGCAGCTCGGGACAGGGGAACGACTACGAGCAGTACTTC. As protein: CASSSGQGNDYEQYF. This chain joins TRBV5-1 and TRBJ2-7, with 10 nucleotides matching TRBD1. This CDR3 is built from 15 residues. J lost 3 bases, V lost 3 bases, and 6 bases had no gene match. Germline CDR1 reads SGHRS; CDR2 reads YFSETQ.

The chain links TRBV21-1 to TRBJ2-7; the table assigns TRBD1, which was not confirmed against the DNA. TRBV21-1 is labeled a pseudogene. The CDR3 covers 13 residues. CDR3 region: CASSKRTGYEQYF. The CDR3 DNA reads TGTGCCAGCAGCAAAAGGACTGGGTACGAGCAGTACTTC.

This clonotype was seen a few times. The chain has TRBV7-9 and TRBJ2-1; 8 nucleotides agree with TRBD1. Trimming removed 3 bases from V and 7 bases from J; junction bases left unmatched: 5. Germline CDR1 and CDR2: SEHNR and FQNEAQ (reference sequence). CDR3 length equals 14 residues. The CDR3 spells CASSFGQGRNEQFF. The CDR3 bases are TGTGCCAGCAGCTTCGGACAGGGCAGGAATGAGCAGTTCTTC. The complete variable domain, with remaining parts taken from reference TRBV7-9 and TRBJ2-1, reads DTGVSQNPRHKITKRGQNVTFRCDPISEHNRLYWYRQTLGQGPEFLTYFQNEAQLEKSRLLSDRFSAERPKGSFSTLEIQRTEQGDSAMYLCASSFGQGRNEQFFGPGTRLTVL.

This clonotype has a handful of counts. V is TRBV20-1 and J is TRBJ2-1; TRBD1 or TRBD2 may be the D gene (5 bases each). Germline CDR1 reads DFQATT; CDR2 reads SNEGSKA (reference sequence). V was cut by 3 bases and J by 9 bases, with 18 bases left in between. CDR3 length equals 14 residues. CDR3 residues: CSARTAEGSAEQFF. The CDR3 coding sequence is TGCAGTGCTAGGACTGCAGAGGGGTCCGCTGAGCAGTTCTTC.

This clonotype was observed a few times. This CDR3 is CASSRTGPAFF. CDR3 sequence (DNA): TGTGCCAGCAGTCGGACAGGGCCCGCTTTCTTT. J is TRBJ1-1 and V is TRBV6-1, with TRBD1 matching 8 bases. J was trimmed by 11 bases and V by 5 bases; bases with no gene match: 4. The CDR3 has 11 residues. Per germline, CDR1 MNHNS and CDR2 SASEGT.

This clonotype was recorded a few times. The genes are TRBV29-1 and TRBJ2-7; D may be TRBD1 or TRBD2 (5 bases each). Germline V gene lookup returns CDR1 SQVTM and CDR2 ANQGSEA. The CDR3 loop spans 16 amino acids. V was shortened by 4 bases and J by 2 bases, with 21 bases between the two germline ends. The CDR3 is CSVVNPGTVGPYEQYF. CDR3 bases: TGCAGCGTTGTAAACCCAGGGACGGTGGGCCCCTACGAGCAGTACTTC.

J is TRBJ2-1 and V is TRBV14; 7 bases match TRBD2. Germline V lookup: CDR1 SGHDN, CDR2 FVKESK. The CDR3 runs to 18 residues. The ends lost 0 bases at V and 3 bases at J; junction bases unmatched: 11. The chain's CDR3 is CASSQEAWGGSFYNEQFF. CDR3 DNA: TGTGCCAGCAGCCAAGAGGCCTGGGGCGGGAGTTTCTACAATGAGCAGTTCTTC.

The rearrangement uses TRBV25-1 and TRBJ2-7; D is uncertain. CDR3 size: 12 residues. Trimming stripped 4 bases from V and 2 bases from J, with 6 bases between. Germline V gene lookup returns CDR1 MGHDK and CDR2 SYGVNS. CDR3 loop: CASSGVTYEQYF. The CDR3 DNA reads TGTGCCAGCAGTGGGGTAACCTACGAGCAGTACTTC.

In this sample, this clonotype turned up many times. The chain links TRBV27 to TRBJ2-2, with D tentatively TRBD2 (7 bases). Germline V CDR1 and CDR2: MNHEY, SMNVEV (reference sequence). V lost 6 bases and J lost 4, with 15 bases in between. The CDR3 is made up of 15 amino acids. CDR3 nucleotides: TGTGCCAGCAGGACCCCGGGGGGCGGCACCGGGGAGCTGTTTTTT. Its translation is CASRTPGGGTGELFF.

This clonotype is a singleton in its sample. The chain employs TRBV4-3 and TRBJ2-2; TRBD1 is a possible D gene (6 bases). Germline CDR1 is LGHNA and CDR2 is YSLEER. V lost 0 bases and J 5 bases, leaving 10 bases between the germline ends. The CDR3 is 15 amino acids. The CDR3 DNA sequence: TGCGCCAGCAGCCAAGAAGAGGGGGAAACCGGGGAGCTGTTTTTT. Its protein is CASSQEEGETGELFF.

The genes are TRBV2 and TRBJ1-4; no definite D call. The V gene's germline CDR1 is SNHLY and CDR2 FYNNEI. Trimming pared 4 bases from V and 8 bases from J, leaving 14 bases between. The length of the CDR3 is 14 residues. The DNA for the CDR3 is TGTGCCAGCAGTGTACAAGGGTTGGGCGAAAAACTGTTTTTT. Its protein is CASSVQGLGEKLFF. Together with reference TRBV2 and TRBJ1-4, the CDR3 gives the full variable domain: EPEVTQTPSHQVTQMGQEVILRCVPISNHLYFYWYRQILGQKVEFLVSFYNNEISEKSEIFDDQFSVERPDGSNFTLKIRSTKLEDSAMYFCASSVQGLGEKLFFGSGTQLSVL.

This clonotype was recorded a few times. The CDR3 DNA reads TGCAGTGCTCCCAACTCCCATGAGCAGTTCTTC. Translated, it gives CSAPNSHEQFF. The J gene is TRBJ2-1, the V gene TRBV20-1; D unresolved. Trimming removed 5 bases from V and 8 bases from J, with 10 bases in between. This CDR3 spans 11 amino acids. Looked up from germline, CDR1 is DFQATT and CDR2 is SNEGSKA (reference sequence).

This clonotype was seen a handful of times. The genes are TRBV5-6 and TRBJ1-1; no reliable D call. Germline V CDR1 and CDR2: SGHDT, YYEEEE. The CDR3 is 15 amino acids. Trimming stripped 6 bases from V and 2 bases from J, with 17 bases between. CDR3 sequence (DNA): TGTGCCAGCACCTCCTCGGGGAGCGCTAACACTGAAGCTTTCTTT. This encodes CASTSSGSANTEAFF.

This clonotype was recorded a few times. V usage is TRBV6-1 and J usage is TRBJ2-3, with D uncertain. Germline lookup yields CDR1 MNHNS and CDR2 SASEGT. The CDR3 length is 14 residues. V lost 11 bases and J 6 bases, leaving 21 bases between the germline ends. The DNA for the CDR3 is TGTGCCGCCGCCCATCGACTCTCACAGGATACGCAGTATTTT. As protein: CAAAHRLSQDTQYF.

CDR3 protein: CASSLAPGPLFF. The CDR3 region has the DNA TGTGCCAGCAGCTTAGCGCCGGGCCCATTGTTTTTT. The chain uses TRBV7-2 and TRBJ1-4; D is unclear. This CDR3 contains 12 residues. V was trimmed by 0 bases and J by 15 bases, leaving 11 bases between them. In germline, CDR1 is SGHTA, CDR2 FQGNSA.

V and J are TRBV20-1 and TRBJ1-2; 11 bases fit TRBD1. After removal of 5 bases from V and 5 bases from J, the junction contained 4 bases not matched to a gene. CDR3 length equals 13 residues. CDR1 is DFQATT and CDR2 is SNEGSKA in the germline V gene (reference sequence). This chain's CDR3 is CSAPGTGGYGYTF. CDR3 bases: TGCAGTGCTCCCGGGACAGGGGGATATGGCTACACCTTC.

This chain joins TRBV4-1 and TRBJ2-3; 13 nucleotides line up with TRBD2. V lost 4 bases and J lost 2; bases outside the gene matches: 9. Germline V gene sequence: CDR1 MGHRA, CDR2 YSYEKL. The CDR3 is 18 residues long. In DNA form, the CDR3 reads TGCGCCAGCAGCCGACGGGGACTAGCGGGAATTGCCACAGATACGCAGTATTTT. Its translation: CASSRRGLAGIATDTQYF.

The V gene is TRBV20-1, the J gene TRBJ2-3, with TRBD1 matching over 11 bases. After removal of 6 bases from V and 6 bases from J, the junction contained 8 bases not matched to a gene. CDR3 size: 14 residues. In germline, CDR1 is DFQATT, CDR2 SNEGSKA (reference sequence). The CDR3 protein is CSAERDRGFDTQYF. The DNA of the CDR3 is TGCAGTGCCGAGCGGGACAGGGGGTTTGATACGCAGTATTTT.

A few counts support this clonotype. The chain carries TRBV7-2 and TRBJ2-1; TRBD2 matches 8 bases. The CDR3 spans 13 residues. Germline lookup yields CDR1 SGHTA and CDR2 FQGNSA. Losses at the gene ends were 4 bases for V and 9 bases for J; bases not matched to a gene: 5. CDR3 in amino acids: CASSSPTSGEQFF. The CDR3 nucleotides are TGTGCCAGCAGCTCTCCTACTAGCGGTGAGCAGTTCTTC.

This clonotype was counted between two and nine times. The V gene is TRBV27, the J gene TRBJ2-1, with D possibly matching TRBD1 (5 bases). V shed 5 bases and J shed 6 bases, with 14 bases lying between them. Germline lookup yields CDR1 MNHEY and CDR2 SMNVEV (reference sequence). The length of the CDR3 is 14 residues. The CDR3 here is CASSPDKFTNEQFF. CDR3 nucleotides: TGTGCCAGCAGTCCGGACAAATTCACCAATGAGCAGTTCTTC.

In its sample, this clonotype was seen a few times. The gene calls are TRBV10-3 and TRBJ2-5, with a possible D match to TRBD1 (6 bases). Germline values: CDR1 ENHRY, CDR2 SYGVKD. Trimming cost V 1 base and J 5 bases, with 8 bases left between them. The CDR3 sequence is 13 residues long. The CDR3 coding sequence is TGTGCCATCAGTGAGTACAGGGTTGAGACCCAGTACTTC. Translating it yields CAISEYRVETQYF.

The rearrangement uses TRBV7-2 and TRBJ1-3; D not resolved. The length of the CDR3 is 14 residues. Germline CDR1 is SGHTA and CDR2 is FQGNSA. V was cut by 5 bases and J by 3 bases, with 11 bases left in between. The CDR3 coding sequence is TGTGCCAGCAGCGTGGACTTAGGTGGAAACACCATATATTTT. This translates into CASSVDLGGNTIYF. The full variable domain, completed using reference TRBV7-2 and TRBJ1-3, is GAGVSQSPSNKVTEKGKDVELRCDPISGHTALYWYRQSLGQGLEFLIYFQGNSAPDKSGLPSDRFSAERTGGSVSTLTIQRTQQEDSAVYLCASSVDLGGNTIYFGEGSWLTVV.

The chain carries TRBV5-1 and TRBJ1-1; perhaps TRBD1 as D (5 bases). Deletions cut 3 bases from V and 3 bases from J, with 15 bases between. The CDR3 covers 15 residues. CDR1 is SGHRS and CDR2 is YFSETQ in the germline V gene. The CDR3 is CASSSDGGADTEAFF. CDR3 coding DNA: TGCGCCAGCAGCTCCGATGGGGGTGCGGACACTGAAGCTTTCTTT.

This clonotype has more than one count but fewer than ten. V and J are TRBV18 and TRBJ2-7; TRBD1 matches 8 bases. The CDR3 runs 16 residues. V gave up 5 bases and J gave up 5 bases; unmatched junction bases: 14. CDR1 is KGHSH and CDR2 is LQKENI in the germline V gene. In DNA form, the CDR3 reads TGTGCCAGCTCATCCCTACTGACAGGGGCTAAGAACGAGCAGTACTTC. This sequence encodes CASSSLLTGAKNEQYF.

This clonotype was seen a few times. This chain connects TRBV5-5 to TRBJ1-4; 9 nucleotides agree with TRBD1. Germline CDR1 SGHKS, CDR2 YYEKEE (reference sequence). The CDR3 runs to 15 residues. V lost 4 bases to trimming and J lost 5 bases; unmatched junction nucleotides: 6. CDR3: CASSTNRGPNEKLFF. The CDR3 DNA reads TGTGCCAGCAGCACAAACAGGGGGCCGAATGAAAAACTGTTTTTT.

V is TRBV6-5 and J is TRBJ2-7; 9 bases fit TRBD2. Trimming removed 0 bases from V and 3 bases from J; junction bases left unmatched: 6. Looked up from germline, CDR1 is MNHEY and CDR2 is SVGAGI. The CDR3 is made up of 16 amino acids. The CDR3 DNA is TGTGCCAGCAGTTACTCGGTAGCGGGAGACCTCTACGAGCAGTACTTC. Residues: CASSYSVAGDLYEQYF.